This is a list of T cell receptor beta chains from one sample in a study of Ad26.COV2.S vaccination and SARS-CoV-2 variants. Clones were sequenced by immunoSEQ multiplex PCR, and TCRdb holds only the in-frame ones, with some missing. The data show fewer than 400,000 clones, 85% to 90% seen once. The sample consisted of peripheral blood, taken in a trial of Ad26.COV2.S vaccine versus placebo. The receptors here all came from a person aged 18-65 years who received the Ad26.COV2.S COVID-19 vaccine or a placebo. The CDR3 runs from the conserved cysteine through the conserved F or W. D genes are given only for firm matches. Clone size is shown for a subset of rows, as once, few, many or a class of expanded clone.

size	V	D	J	DNA	CDR3
.	TRBV9	.	TRBJ1-1	TGTGCCAGCAGCGTAGAGGGTGTGGCTGAAGCTTTCTTT	CASSVEGVAEAFF
.	TRBV5-4	TRBD1	TRBJ1-5	TGTGCCAGCAGTACAGGACAGGGAGATAGCAATCAGCCCCAGCATTTT	CASSTGQGDSNQPQHF
.	TRBV27	TRBD1	TRBJ2-1	TGTGCCAGCAGTCACAGGACAGGAGCCTACAATGAGCAGTTCTTC	CASSHRTGAYNEQFF
.	TRBV29-1	TRBD2	TRBJ2-1	TGCAGCGTTGAGGCGGCAGGGACGACGGGAGGCTCCTACAATGAGCAGTTCTTC	CSVEAAGTTGGSYNEQFF
.	TRBV28	TRBD1	TRBJ2-5	TGTGCCAGCAGTTTATGGGACAGGAGAGAGACCCAGTACTTC	CASSLWDRRETQYF
.	TRBV5-1	TRBD1	TRBJ1-2	TGCGCCAGCAGCTCCCTCTACCGGGGACAGGTGGGCTATGGCTACACCTTC	CASSSLYRGQVGYGYTF
.	TRBV2	TRBD1	TRBJ1-6	TGTGCCAGCAGTGAGCGTTTGGGGACAGGCCTGTACCCCCTCCACTTT	CASSERLGTGLYPLHF
.	TRBV27	TRBD1	TRBJ2-2	TGTGCCAGCACTCCTCTTGGGACAGCCAACACCGGGGAGCTGTTTTTT	CASTPLGTANTGELFF
.	TRBV30	.	TRBJ2-4	TGTGCCTATCAGTTAGCCAAAAACATTCAGTACTTC	CAYQLAKNIQYF
.	TRBV28	.	TRBJ1-2	TGTGCCAGCAGCCTAACGACTCACTATGGCTACACCTTC	CASSLTTHYGYTF
.	TRBV9	.	TRBJ1-5	TGTGCCAGCAGCCGAGGGGAGATGAGCAATCAGCCCCAGCATTTT	CASSRGEMSNQPQHF
.	TRBV7-7	.	TRBJ1-4	TGTGCCAGCTCTACACGGACCAGGGGTCGTGAAAAACTGTTTTTT	CASSTRTRGREKLFF
.	TRBV27	.	TRBJ1-4	TGTGCCAGCAGTAAAGGGCGCCAGGATGAAAAACTGTTTTTT	CASSKGRQDEKLFF
.	TRBV18	.	TRBJ2-1	TGTGCCAGCTCACCACGTTCGGGAAGCTCCTACAATGAGCAGTTCTTC	CASSPRSGSSYNEQFF
few	TRBV4-3	.	TRBJ2-1	TGCGCCAGCAGCCAAGAAAGGGTCTCCTACAATGAGCAGTTCTTC	CASSQERVSYNEQFF
.	TRBV6-6	.	TRBJ2-3	TGTGCCAGCAGTTTAGGTAGCGGACCTAGCACAGATACGCAGTATTTT	CASSLGSGPSTDTQYF
.	TRBV6-5	.	TRBJ2-1	TGTGCCAGCAGTTCCGTCGGGGGTACTCAGCTTAATGAGCAGTTCTTC	CASSSVGGTQLNEQFF
.	TRBV7-6	.	TRBJ1-3	TGTGCCAGCAGCCCCCCGGAGCCGCTAGCTGGAAACACCATATATTTT	CASSPPEPLAGNTIYF
.	TRBV6-1	.	TRBJ2-5	TGTGCCAGCAGTGAAGCTGGCCCCTGGGGAGAGACCCAGTACTTC	CASSEAGPWGETQYF
.	TRBV29-1	.	TRBJ1-2	TGCAGCGTTGACGACAGTAGCGGCTACACCTTC	CSVDDSSGYTF
.	TRBV2	.	TRBJ1-1	TGTGCCAGCGGACGAGTGAGGTCTATTGAAGCTTTCTTT	CASGRVRSIEAFF
.	TRBV11-2	TRBD2	TRBJ2-1	TGTGCCAGCAGCGGACTAGATTACAATGAGCAGTTCTTC	CASSGLDYNEQFF
.	TRBV9	TRBD2	TRBJ2-3	TGTGCCAGCAGCGTAGGTCTTAGCGGGAGTACAGATACGCAGTATTTT	CASSVGLSGSTDTQYF
once	TRBV7-2	.	TRBJ1-2	TGTGCCAGCAGCCCCGAGTGGCCAGCCCATAACTATGGCTACACCTTC	CASSPEWPAHNYGYTF
.	TRBV19	.	TRBJ2-2	TGTGCCAGTAGTGATTGGGGGAACACCGGGGAGCTGTTTTTT	CASSDWGNTGELFF
once	TRBV5-1	.	TRBJ1-4	TGCGCCAGCAGCTTGGTGACTGGGATTAGTGAAAAACTGTTTTTT	CASSLVTGISEKLFF
.	TRBV13	.	TRBJ1-2	TGTGCCAGCAGCACCCAGACAGCGTGGAACTATGGCTACACCTTC	CASSTQTAWNYGYTF
once	TRBV27	.	TRBJ1-6	TGTGCCATTGGGCCCGCAGTAGATTCACCCCTCCACTTT	CAIGPAVDSPLHF
.	TRBV5-1	.	TRBJ1-2	TGCGCCAGCAGCTTGGATGGAGGGACCGGCTACACCTTC	CASSLDGGTGYTF
.	TRBV5-1	TRBD1	TRBJ2-2	TGCGCCAGCAGCATTGGACAGGGGGCCGGGGAGCTGTTTTTT	CASSIGQGAGELFF
.	TRBV4-3	.	TRBJ1-2	TGCGCCAGCAGCCAAGATTCCCCGCTCCTAGAGGGATATGGCTACACCTTC	CASSQDSPLLEGYGYTF
.	TRBV27	.	TRBJ1-2	TGTGCCAGCAGAGAAGCGGGTCGGGGCTACACCTTC	CASREAGRGYTF
.	TRBV7-8	TRBD1	TRBJ2-2	TGTGCCAGCAGTAACAGGGGTACCGGGGAGCTGTTTTTT	CASSNRGTGELFF
once	TRBV5-6	.	TRBJ1-3	TGTGCCAGCAGCTGGACCCCGGGACTCCTCTCTGGAAACACCATATATTTT	CASSWTPGLLSGNTIYF
.	TRBV10-3	.	TRBJ1-2	TGTGCCATCAGTGAGTCCGCATCCTCCTATGGCTACACCTTC	CAISESASSYGYTF
.	TRBV3-1/TRBV3-2	.	TRBJ2-3	TGTGCCAGCAGCCAACAAGCGGCAGCTACAGATACGCAGTATTTT	CASSQQAAATDTQYF
.	TRBV6-5	.	TRBJ2-2	TGTGCCAGCAGCCACCCCAGCGAGGTTACCGGGGAGCTGTTTTTT	CASSHPSEVTGELFF
.	TRBV3-1/TRBV3-2	TRBD2	TRBJ2-3	TGTGCCAGCAGCCCCCGGACTAGCTTTAGCACAGATACGCAGTATTTT	CASSPRTSFSTDTQYF
.	TRBV27	.	TRBJ2-1	TGTGCCAGCAGTTTAAAGTTTGGCCTCACCTACAATGAGCAGTTCTTC	CASSLKFGLTYNEQFF
.	TRBV7-9	.	TRBJ1-5	TGTGCCAGCAGCTTAGTCTCTAGGGGAGATCAGCCCCAGCATTTT	CASSLVSRGDQPQHF
once	TRBV19	TRBD1	TRBJ1-3	TGTGCCAGTAGAAAGGGACAGGGAGTCAAGGACACCATATATTTT	CASRKGQGVKDTIYF
once	TRBV5-4	.	TRBJ2-3	TGTGCCAGCAGCTTGGGGGCCACAGATACGCAGTATTTT	CASSLGATDTQYF
.	TRBV27	.	TRBJ2-7	TGTGCCAGCAGTTTATCCGCATACACCCGGAACGAGCAGTACTTC	CASSLSAYTRNEQYF